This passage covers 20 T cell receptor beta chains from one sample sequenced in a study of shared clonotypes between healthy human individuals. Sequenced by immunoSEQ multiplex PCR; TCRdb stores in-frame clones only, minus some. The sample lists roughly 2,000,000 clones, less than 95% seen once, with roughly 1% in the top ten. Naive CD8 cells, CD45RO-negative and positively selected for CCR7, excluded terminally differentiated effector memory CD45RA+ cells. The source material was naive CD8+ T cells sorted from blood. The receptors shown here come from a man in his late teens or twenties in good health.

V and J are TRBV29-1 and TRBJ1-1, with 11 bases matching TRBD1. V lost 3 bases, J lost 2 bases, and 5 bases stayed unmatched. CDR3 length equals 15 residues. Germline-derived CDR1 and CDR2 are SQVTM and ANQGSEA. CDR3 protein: CSVEGTGGFNTEAFF. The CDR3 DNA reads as TGCAGCGTTGAGGGGACAGGGGGATTCAACACTGAAGCTTTCTTT.

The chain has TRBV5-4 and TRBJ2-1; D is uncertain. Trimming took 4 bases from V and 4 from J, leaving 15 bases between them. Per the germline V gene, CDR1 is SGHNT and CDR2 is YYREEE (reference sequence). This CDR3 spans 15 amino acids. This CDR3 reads CASSPSPSLYNEQFF. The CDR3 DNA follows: TGTGCCAGCAGCCCTAGTCCCAGTTTGTACAATGAGCAGTTCTTC.

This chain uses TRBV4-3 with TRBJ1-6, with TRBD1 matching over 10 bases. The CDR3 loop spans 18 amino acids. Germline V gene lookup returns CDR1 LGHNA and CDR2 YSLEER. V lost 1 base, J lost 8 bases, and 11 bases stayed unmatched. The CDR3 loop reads CASSQGPGTGVRDSPLHF. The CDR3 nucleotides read TGCGCCAGCAGCCAAGGCCCCGGGACAGGGGTTAGAGATTCACCCCTCCACTTT.

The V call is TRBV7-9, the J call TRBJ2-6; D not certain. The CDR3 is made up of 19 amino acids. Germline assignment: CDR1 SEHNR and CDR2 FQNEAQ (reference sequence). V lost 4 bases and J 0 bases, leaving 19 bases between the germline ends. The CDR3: CASSSLEDRSSSGANVLTF. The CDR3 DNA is TGTGCCAGCAGCTCCCTCGAGGATAGGAGTTCCTCTGGGGCCAACGTCCTGACTTTC.

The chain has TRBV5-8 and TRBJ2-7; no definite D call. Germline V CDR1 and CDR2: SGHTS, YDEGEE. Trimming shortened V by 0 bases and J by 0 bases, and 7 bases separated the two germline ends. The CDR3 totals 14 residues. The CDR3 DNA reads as TGTGCCAGCAGCTTGGTGGCGGTCTCCTACGAGCAGTACTTC. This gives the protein CASSLVAVSYEQYF.

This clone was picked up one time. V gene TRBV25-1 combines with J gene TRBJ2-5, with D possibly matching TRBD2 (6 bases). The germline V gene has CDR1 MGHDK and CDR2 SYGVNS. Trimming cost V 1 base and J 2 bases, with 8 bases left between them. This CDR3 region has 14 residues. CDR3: CASSEWGEQETQYF. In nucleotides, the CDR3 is TGTGCCAGCAGTGAATGGGGGGAGCAAGAGACCCAGTACTTC.

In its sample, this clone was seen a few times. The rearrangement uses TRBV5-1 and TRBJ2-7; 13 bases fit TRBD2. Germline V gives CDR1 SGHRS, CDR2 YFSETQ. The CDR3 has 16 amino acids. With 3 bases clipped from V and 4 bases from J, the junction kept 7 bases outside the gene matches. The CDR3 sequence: CASSWTSGSAGYEQYF. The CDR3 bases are TGCGCCAGCAGCTGGACTAGCGGGAGCGCCGGGTACGAGCAGTACTTC.

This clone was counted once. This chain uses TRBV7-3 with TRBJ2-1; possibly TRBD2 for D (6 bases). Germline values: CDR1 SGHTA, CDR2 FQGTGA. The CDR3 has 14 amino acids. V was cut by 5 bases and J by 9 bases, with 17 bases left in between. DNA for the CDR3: TGTGCCAGCAGCGTCTATAGCGGTAGGGGTGAGCAGTTCTTC. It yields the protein CASSVYSGRGEQFF.

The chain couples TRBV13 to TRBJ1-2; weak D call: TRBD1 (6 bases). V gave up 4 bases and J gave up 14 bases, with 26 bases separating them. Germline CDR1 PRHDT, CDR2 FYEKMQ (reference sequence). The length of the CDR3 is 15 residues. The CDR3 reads CASSSATGTSMGVTF. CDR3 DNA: TGTGCCAGCAGCTCCGCGACAGGTACTTCTATGGGGGTTACCTTC.

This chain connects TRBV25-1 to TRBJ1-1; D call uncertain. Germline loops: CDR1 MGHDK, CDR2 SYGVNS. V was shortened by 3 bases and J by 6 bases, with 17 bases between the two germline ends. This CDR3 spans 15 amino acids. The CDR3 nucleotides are TGTGCCAGCAGTGACCCCGAGATTCCATGGGCTGAAGCTTTCTTT. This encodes CASSDPEIPWAEAFF.

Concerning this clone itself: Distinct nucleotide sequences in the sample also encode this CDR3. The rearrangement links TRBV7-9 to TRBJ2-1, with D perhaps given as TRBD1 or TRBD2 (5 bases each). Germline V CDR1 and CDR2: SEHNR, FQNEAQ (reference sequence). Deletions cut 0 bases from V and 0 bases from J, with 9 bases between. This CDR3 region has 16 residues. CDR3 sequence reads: CASSLAGTGSYNEQFF. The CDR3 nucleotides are TGTGCCAGCAGCTTAGCGGGGACCGGCTCCTACAATGAGCAGTTCTTC.

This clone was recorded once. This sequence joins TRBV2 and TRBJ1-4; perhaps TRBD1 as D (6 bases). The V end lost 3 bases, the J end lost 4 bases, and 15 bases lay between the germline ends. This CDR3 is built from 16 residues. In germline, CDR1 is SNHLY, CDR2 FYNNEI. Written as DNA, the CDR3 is TGTGCCAGCAGTGATCCAGGGGTGTCGGGTAATGAAAAACTGTTTTTT. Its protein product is CASSDPGVSGNEKLFF.

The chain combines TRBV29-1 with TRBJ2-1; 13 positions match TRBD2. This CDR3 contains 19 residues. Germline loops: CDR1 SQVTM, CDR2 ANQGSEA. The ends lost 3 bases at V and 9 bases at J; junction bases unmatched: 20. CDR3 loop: CSVELGGLAGPDSMLEQFF. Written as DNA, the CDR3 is TGCAGCGTTGAGTTGGGGGGACTAGCGGGACCCGATTCTATGCTTGAGCAGTTCTTC.

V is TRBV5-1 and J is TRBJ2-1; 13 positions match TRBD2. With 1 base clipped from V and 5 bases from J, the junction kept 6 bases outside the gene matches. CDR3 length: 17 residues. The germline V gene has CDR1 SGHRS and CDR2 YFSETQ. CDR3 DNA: TGCGCCAGCAGCTTGCCGAATGGACTAGCGGGAGACAATGAGCAGTTCTTC. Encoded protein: CASSLPNGLAGDNEQFF.

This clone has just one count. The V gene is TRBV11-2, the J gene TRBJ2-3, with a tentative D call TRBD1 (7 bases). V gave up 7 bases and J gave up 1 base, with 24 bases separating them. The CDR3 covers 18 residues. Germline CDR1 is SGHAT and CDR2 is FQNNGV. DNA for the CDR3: TGTGCCAGCACCACGCGGGACAGTTTTATTTCCCGCACAGATACGCAGTATTTT. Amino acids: CASTTRDSFISRTDTQYF. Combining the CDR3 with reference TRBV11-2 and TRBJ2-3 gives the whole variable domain EAGVAQSPRYKIIEKRQSVAFWCNPISGHATLYWYQQILGQGPKLLIQFQNNGVVDDSQLPKDRFSAERLKGVDSTLKIQPAKLEDSAVYLCASTTRDSFISRTDTQYFGPGTRLTVL.

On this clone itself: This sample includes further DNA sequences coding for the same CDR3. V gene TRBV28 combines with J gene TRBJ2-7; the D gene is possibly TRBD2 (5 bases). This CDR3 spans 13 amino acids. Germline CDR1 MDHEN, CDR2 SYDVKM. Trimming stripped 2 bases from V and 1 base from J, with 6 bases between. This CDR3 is CASSLRGSYEQYF. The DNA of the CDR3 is TGTGCCAGCAGTTTAAGAGGGTCCTACGAGCAGTACTTC.

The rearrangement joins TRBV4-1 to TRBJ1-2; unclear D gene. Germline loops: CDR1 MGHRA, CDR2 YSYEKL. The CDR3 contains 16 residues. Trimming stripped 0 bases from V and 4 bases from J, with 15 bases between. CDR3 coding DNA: TGCGCCAGCAGCCAAGAAGGGCCCGACGGACCCTATGGCTACACCTTC. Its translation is CASSQEGPDGPYGYTF.

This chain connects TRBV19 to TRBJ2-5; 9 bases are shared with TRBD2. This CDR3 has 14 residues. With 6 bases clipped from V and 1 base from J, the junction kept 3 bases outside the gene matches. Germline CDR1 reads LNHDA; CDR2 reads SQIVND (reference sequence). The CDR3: CASRERGVQETQYF. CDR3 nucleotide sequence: TGTGCCAGTAGGGAGCGGGGGGTCCAAGAGACCCAGTACTTC.

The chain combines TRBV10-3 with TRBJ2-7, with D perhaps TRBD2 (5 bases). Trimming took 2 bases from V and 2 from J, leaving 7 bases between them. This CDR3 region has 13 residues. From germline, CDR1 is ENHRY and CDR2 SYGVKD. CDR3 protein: CAISEDGTYEQYF. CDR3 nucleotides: TGTGCCATCAGTGAGGACGGGACCTACGAGCAGTACTTC.

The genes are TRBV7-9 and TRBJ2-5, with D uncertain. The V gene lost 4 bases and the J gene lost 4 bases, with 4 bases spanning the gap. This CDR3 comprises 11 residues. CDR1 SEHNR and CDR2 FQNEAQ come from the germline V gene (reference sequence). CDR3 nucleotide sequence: TGTGCCAGCAGCTCGACAGAGACCCAGTACTTC. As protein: CASSSTETQYF.